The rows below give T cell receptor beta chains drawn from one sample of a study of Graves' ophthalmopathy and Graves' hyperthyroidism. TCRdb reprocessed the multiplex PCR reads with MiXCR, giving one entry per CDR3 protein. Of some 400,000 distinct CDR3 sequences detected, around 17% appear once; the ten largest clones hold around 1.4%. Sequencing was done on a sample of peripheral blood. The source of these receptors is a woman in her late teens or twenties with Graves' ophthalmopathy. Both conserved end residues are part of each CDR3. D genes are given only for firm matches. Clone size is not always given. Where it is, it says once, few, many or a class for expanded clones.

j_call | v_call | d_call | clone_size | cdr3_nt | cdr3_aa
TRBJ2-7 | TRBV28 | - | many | TGTGCCAGCAGTTCTCCGACGGACTCGAGCTCCTACGAGCAGTACTTC | CASSSPTDSSSYEQYF
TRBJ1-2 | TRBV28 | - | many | TGTGCCAGCAGTTTTGACATAAATGGCTACACCTTC | CASSFDINGYTF
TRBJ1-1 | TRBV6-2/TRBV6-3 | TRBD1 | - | TGTGCCAGCAGTGCCCGGACAGGGGTTGAAGCTTTCTTT | CASSARTGVEAFF
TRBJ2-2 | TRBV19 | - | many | TGTGCCAGTAGTATAGTTCAGGGGACCGGGGAGCTGTTTTTT | CASSIVQGTGELFF
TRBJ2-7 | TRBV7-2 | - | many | TGTGCCAGCAGCTTAGGAGTTTACGAGCAGTACTTC | CASSLGVYEQYF
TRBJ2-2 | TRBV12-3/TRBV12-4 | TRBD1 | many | TGTGCCAGCAGTTGGATACAGGGGCGATCTTACACCGGGGAGCTGTTTTTT | CASSWIQGRSYTGELFF
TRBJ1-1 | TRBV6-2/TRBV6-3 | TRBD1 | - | TGTGCCAGCAGTGAGCCCGACAGGGTTGGGGGAAATGAAGCTTTCTTT | CASSEPDRVGGNEAFF
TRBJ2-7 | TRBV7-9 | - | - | TGTGCCAGCAGCACACACTGGGACGGATCCTACGAGCAGTACTTC | CASSTHWDGSYEQYF
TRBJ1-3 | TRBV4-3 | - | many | TGCGCCAGCAGCCAAGATCGGGGAGGGGTCACCATATATTTT | CASSQDRGGVTIYF
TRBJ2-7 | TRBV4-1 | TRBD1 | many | TGCGCCAGCAGCCAAGTTGGGGGACAGCCTGCCTACGAGCAGTACTTC | CASSQVGGQPAYEQYF
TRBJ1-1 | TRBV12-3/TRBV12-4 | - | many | TGTGCCAGCACCTGGGGGGAAAGGGGCACGAACACTGAAGCTTTCTTT | CASTWGERGTNTEAFF
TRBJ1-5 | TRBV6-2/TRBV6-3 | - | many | TGTGCCAGCAGTTACGCCTCAAGCAATCAGCCCCAGCATTTT | CASSYASSNQPQHF
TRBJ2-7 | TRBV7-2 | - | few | TGTGCCAGCAGCTTAGCGGGGACCGAAACCTACGAGCAGTACTTC | CASSLAGTETYEQYF
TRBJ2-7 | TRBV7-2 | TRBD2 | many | TGTGCCAGCACCTTACTAGCGAACGACGAGCAGTACTTC | CASTLLANDEQYF
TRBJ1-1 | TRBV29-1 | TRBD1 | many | TGCAGCGTTGCTCCCGCCCGGGACAGGGAGAGGGCTTTCTTT | CSVAPARDRERAFF
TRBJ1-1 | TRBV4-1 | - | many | TGCGCCAGCAGCCAAGGGGAACAGGGGAACACTGAAGCTTTCTTT | CASSQGEQGNTEAFF
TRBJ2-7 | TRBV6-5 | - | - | TGTGCCAGCAGTTTCCAAGACCAGCAGTACTTC | CASSFQDQQYF
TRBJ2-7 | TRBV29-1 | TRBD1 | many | TGCAGCGCCACTGCCGGACAGGGCATAAGCTACGAGCAGTACTTC | CSATAGQGISYEQYF
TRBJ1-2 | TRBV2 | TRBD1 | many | TGTGCCAGCAGCCGCGGGACAGGGGATGGCTACACCTTC | CASSRGTGDGYTF
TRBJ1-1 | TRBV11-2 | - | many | TGTGCCAGCAGCCCTCTTTTTGGAGCTTTCTTT | CASSPLFGAFF
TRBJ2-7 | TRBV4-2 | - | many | TGTGCCAGCAGCCGGCCGAAGGCAGGTGATGACGAGCAGTACTTC | CASSRPKAGDDEQYF
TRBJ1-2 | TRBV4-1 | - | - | TGCGCCAGCAGCCAAGATGGATGGGGCAACTTTATCTATGGCTACACCTTC | CASSQDGWGNFIYGYTF
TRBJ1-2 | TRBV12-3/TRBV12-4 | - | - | TGTGCCAGCAGTTTAGTCAGCCAAAGGGGCTACACCTTC | CASSLVSQRGYTF
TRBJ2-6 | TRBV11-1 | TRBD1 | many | TGTGCCAGCAGCTTAGCAGGGGGCGGAGGGGCCAACGTCCTGACTTTC | CASSLAGGGGANVLTF
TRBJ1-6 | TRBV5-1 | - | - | TGCGCCAGCAGCCCCCCCAGCCTAAATTCACCCCTCCACTTT | CASSPPSLNSPLHF
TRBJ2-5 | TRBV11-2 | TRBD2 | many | TGTGCCAGCAGCAACCCGACTAGCGGGAGGGCCCGGGAGACCCAGTACTTC | CASSNPTSGRARETQYF
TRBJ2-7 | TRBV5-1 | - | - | TGCGCCAGCAGCTTGGTTTCCAGTATCTACGAGCAGTACTTC | CASSLVSSIYEQYF
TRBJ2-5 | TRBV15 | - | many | TGTGCCACCAGGTACAGGGACACGACGGGGGAGACCCAGTACTTC | CATRYRDTTGETQYF
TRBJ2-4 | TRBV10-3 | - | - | TGTGCCATCAGTGAGTCAAGGGCGGGACACACGCTAGCCAAAAACATTCAGTACTTC | CAISESRAGHTLAKNIQYF
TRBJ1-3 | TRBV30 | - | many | TGTGCCTGGAGTGTAACGGTCCGTAACTCTGGAAACACCATATATTTT | CAWSVTVRNSGNTIYF
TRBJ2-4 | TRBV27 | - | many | TGTGCCAGCAGTAGAGGTGGAGTGGGGGAAAACATTCAGTACTTC | CASSRGGVGENIQYF
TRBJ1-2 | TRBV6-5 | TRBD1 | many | TGTGCCAGCAGGACAGGGGGGGACGGCTACACCTTC | CASRTGGDGYTF
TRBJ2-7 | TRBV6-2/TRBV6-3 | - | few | TGTGCCAGCAGTTACGGTGGACAGAGCTACGAGCAGTACTTC | CASSYGGQSYEQYF
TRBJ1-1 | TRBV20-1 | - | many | TGCAGTGCTAGAGATCGAGGCACTGAAGCTTTCTTT | CSARDRGTEAFF
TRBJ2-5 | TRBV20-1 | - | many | TGCAGTGCTAGATGGCTACAAGAGACCCAGTACTTC | CSARWLQETQYF
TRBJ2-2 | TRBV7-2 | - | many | TGTGCCAGCAGCTTAGCCCCGAGAACGGGGACCGGGGAGCTGTTTTTT | CASSLAPRTGTGELFF
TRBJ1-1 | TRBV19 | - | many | TGTGCCAGTAGTACCCCGCAGGTAGCGGTTACTGAAGCTTTCTTT | CASSTPQVAVTEAFF
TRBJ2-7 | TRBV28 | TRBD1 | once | TGTGCCAGCAGTTTATTCGAGGACGGGGGACAGGACAAATCCTACGAGCAGTACTTC | CASSLFEDGGQDKSYEQYF
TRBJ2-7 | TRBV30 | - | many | TGTGCCTGGAGTGTAGATACGAACGGCGAGCAGTACTTC | CAWSVDTNGEQYF
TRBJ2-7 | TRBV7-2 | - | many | TGTGCCAGCAGCTTAGCACAGGGGGGGGAGTACGAGCAGTACTTC | CASSLAQGGEYEQYF
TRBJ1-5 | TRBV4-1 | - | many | TGCGCCAGCAGCCAAGCCAGGGAAGATCAGCCCCAGCATTTT | CASSQAREDQPQHF
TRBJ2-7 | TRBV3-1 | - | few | TGTGCCAGCAGCTTCCGCGGACAACGACGGAGCGAGCAGTACTTC | CASSFRGQRRSEQYF
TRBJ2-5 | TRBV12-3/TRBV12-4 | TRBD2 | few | TGTGCCAGCGCCGGGACTAGCGGGAGAAGTGGGGAGACCCAGTACTTC | CASAGTSGRSGETQYF
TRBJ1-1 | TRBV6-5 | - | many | TGTGCCAGCAGTTACTCGATCGGGGAAGCTTTCTTT | CASSYSIGEAFF
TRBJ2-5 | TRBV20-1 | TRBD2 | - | TGCAGTGCCATCGAGTTGCGGGGGGCAGACCAAGAGACCCAGTACTTC | CSAIELRGADQETQYF